This TCR beta chain was sequenced in a study of T cell responses to AZD1222 COVID-19 vaccine. Study-wide results and limits: Baseline serology detected seropositivity in only a handful of AZD1222 recipients. Without day 14 samples, only post-peak T cell repertoires were studied. Of spike-specific TCRs, nearly half reportedly target regions left unmutated in variants. Spike regions recognized by vaccine-associated CD4 TCRs spanned the protein, led by 160-218 and 743-854.

V lost 1 base, J lost 9 bases, and 13 bases lay in between. CDR3 size: 14 residues. The germline V gene has CDR1 MGHRA and CDR2 YSYEKL. A remark on this clone: Its antigen is unidentified.

The method was immunoSEQ multiplex PCR; TCRdb's version includes in-frame clones alone and lacks a portion of them. This sample yields about 120,000 clones, of which approximately 92% are seen a single time; 3.1% belongs to the top ten. The sequenced sample was peripheral blood, obtained on day 0 of AZD1222 vaccination. The chain recombines TRBV4-1 with TRBJ1-3, with a tentative D call TRBD1 (6 bases). The source is an adult in good health. CDR3 protein: CASSQAQGSSTIYF. The CDR3 region has the DNA TGCGCCAGCAGCCAAGCACAGGGCTCTAGCACCATATATTTT.